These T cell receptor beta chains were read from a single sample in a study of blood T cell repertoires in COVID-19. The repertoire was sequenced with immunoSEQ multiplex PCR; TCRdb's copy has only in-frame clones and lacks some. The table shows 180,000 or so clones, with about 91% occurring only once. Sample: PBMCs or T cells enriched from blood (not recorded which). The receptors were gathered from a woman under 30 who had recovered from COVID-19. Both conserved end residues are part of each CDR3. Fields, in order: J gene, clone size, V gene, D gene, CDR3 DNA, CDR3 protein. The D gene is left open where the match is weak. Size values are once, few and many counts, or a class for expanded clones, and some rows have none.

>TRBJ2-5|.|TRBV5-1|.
TGCGCCAGCAGCACCCGGGACACTCCACAAGAGACCCAGTACTTC
CASSTRDTPQETQYF
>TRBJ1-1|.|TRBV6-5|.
TGTGCCAGCACCGCACGGGGGGCATTGGGTGAAGCTTTCTTT
CASTARGALGEAFF
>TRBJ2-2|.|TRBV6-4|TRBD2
TGTGCCAGCAGTGAAGGCGGACTAGCGGACACCGGGGAGCTGTTTTTT
CASSEGGLADTGELFF
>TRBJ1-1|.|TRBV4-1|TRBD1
TGCGCCAGCAGCCTCTTGACAGGGGGGATAAACACTGAAGCTTTCTTT
CASSLLTGGINTEAFF
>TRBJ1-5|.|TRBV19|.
TGTGCCAGTAGTCCCAATTACGGTCAGCCCCAGCATTTT
CASSPNYGQPQHF
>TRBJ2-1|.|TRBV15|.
TGTGCCACCAGCAACAGCGGCCGCAGCTCCTACAATGAGCAGTTCTTC
CATSNSGRSSYNEQFF
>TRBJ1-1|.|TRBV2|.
TGTGCCAGCACCGGAGGGATGGACACTGAAGCTTTCTTT
CASTGGMDTEAFF
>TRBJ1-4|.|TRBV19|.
TGTGCCAGTAGTACCGAGGCAGGGGCAACTAATGAAAAACTGTTTTTT
CASSTEAGATNEKLFF
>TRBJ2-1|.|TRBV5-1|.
TGCGCCAGCAGCTTGGCTACCCCCCCGAATGAGCAGTTCTTC
CASSLATPPNEQFF
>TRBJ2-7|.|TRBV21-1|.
TGTGCCAGCAGCAATCTAATCCCAGGGGCTAGCTTCTACGAGCAGTACTTC
CASSNLIPGASFYEQYF
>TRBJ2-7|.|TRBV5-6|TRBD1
TGTGCCAGCAGCCACAAGACAGGGAAGGGCGAGCAGTACTTC
CASSHKTGKGEQYF
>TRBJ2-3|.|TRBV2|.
TGTGCCAGCAGTGGTCATATCGAACAGACCACAGATACGCAGTATTTT
CASSGHIEQTTDTQYF
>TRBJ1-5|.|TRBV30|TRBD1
TGTGCCTGGAACACACCAGGGGGTTATCAGCCCCAGCATTTT
CAWNTPGGYQPQHF
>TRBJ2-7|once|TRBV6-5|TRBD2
TGTGCCAGCAGGAAGCGGGAGGGGACCTACGAGCAGTACTTC
CASRKREGTYEQYF
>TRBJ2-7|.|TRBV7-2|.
TGTGCCAGCAGCTTTCGTAGCGGAGCAGTCTGGTACGAGCAGTACTTC
CASSFRSGAVWYEQYF
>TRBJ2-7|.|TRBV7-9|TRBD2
TGTGCCAGCAGCTCGTCTAGCGGGAGGGCCTACGAGCAGTACTTC
CASSSSSGRAYEQYF
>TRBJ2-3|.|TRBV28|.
TGTGCCAGCAGTTTGGCAGTCCTCAACACGCAGTATTTT
CASSLAVLNTQYF
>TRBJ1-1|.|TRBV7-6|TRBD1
TGTGCCAGCAGCCGACAGGGGGCTGGCACTGAAGCTTTCTTT
CASSRQGAGTEAFF
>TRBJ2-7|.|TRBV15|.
TGTGCCACCAGCCCAGGGACTCCGAGCTACGAGCAGTACTTC
CATSPGTPSYEQYF